Listed below are T cell receptor beta chains from one sample, sequenced in a study of PD-L1 blockade in urothelial cancer. The data were produced by immunoSEQ multiplex PCR, yet TCRdb's version contains in-frame clones alone and is incomplete. The sample lists about 39,000 clones, about 89% occurring once. The starting material was PBMCs, obtained around atezolizumab (anti-PD-L1) treatment. Every receptor here comes from a woman aged 55-70 years with urothelial cancer. Each CDR3 is given with its conserved first and last residue. Fields, in order: J gene, V gene, D gene, clone size, CDR3 DNA, CDR3 protein. A D gene is named only where the DNA matches it firmly. Rows may omit the clone size; those that give it use once, few, many or a size class.

TRBJ1-1 TRBV19 NA NA TGTGCCAGTATCAATACGGGGTGGAGTGAAGCTTTCTTT CASINTGWSEAFF
TRBJ2-1 TRBV7-3 NA NA TGTGCCAGCAGCTTAACTAACAGTAACTACAATGAGCAGTTCTTC CASSLTNSNYNEQFF
TRBJ2-6 TRBV21-1 NA NA TGTGCCAGCAGCAAAGTGCCAGGGCTGTGCTCTGGGGCCAACGTCCTGACTTTC CASSKVPGLCSGANVLTF
TRBJ2-1 TRBV7-6 TRBD2 NA TGTGCCAGCAGCGAACTAGCGGGAGGTTACAATGAGCAGTTCTTC CASSELAGGYNEQFF
TRBJ1-1 TRBV13 TRBD1 NA TGTGCCAGCAGCTACGGACAGGGGTCTACTGAAGCTTTCTTT CASSYGQGSTEAFF
TRBJ1-2 TRBV28 TRBD1 NA TGTGCCAGCAGTATCGACAGGGTCTATGGCTACACCTTC CASSIDRVYGYTF
TRBJ2-7 TRBV6-1 NA NA TGTGCCAGCAGTGGGTCTCAGGGGCAGTACTTC CASSGSQGQYF
TRBJ1-1 TRBV19 NA NA TGTGCCAGTAGTATCCAACCAGGGGTCGGCACTGAAGCTTTCTTT CASSIQPGVGTEAFF
TRBJ2-7 TRBV11-2 TRBD2 NA TGTGCCAGCAGCTTATTCCCAGCGGGACCCTACGAGCAGTACTTC CASSLFPAGPYEQYF
TRBJ1-4 TRBV9 NA NA TGTGCCAGCAGCGTAGAACAGGGTGGGACTAATGAAAAACTGTTTTTT CASSVEQGGTNEKLFF
TRBJ2-3 TRBV7-9 NA NA TGTGCCAGCAGCCCCCCGGACGGGTGGAGGACTAAGGGCGCAGATACGCAGTATTTT CASSPPDGWRTKGADTQYF
TRBJ2-2 TRBV5-1 NA NA TGCGCCAGCAGTCCAGGGTTTACCGGGGAGCTGTTTTTT CASSPGFTGELFF
TRBJ2-1 TRBV15 TRBD1 once TGTGCCACCAGCAGTGCACAGGGGGAACTCTACAATGAGCAGTTCTTC CATSSAQGELYNEQFF
TRBJ1-1 TRBV4-1 TRBD1 NA TGCGCCAGCAGCCAGACAGGGGGATTTGAGGAAGCTTTCTTT CASSQTGGFEEAFF
TRBJ1-3 TRBV6-1 NA NA TGTGCCAGCAGTGAACTGGGGGCCTCCTCTGGAAACACCATATATTTT CASSELGASSGNTIYF
TRBJ2-5 TRBV16 NA NA TGTGCCAGCAGCCAATCGTGGGCGGCAGGGGAAGAGACCCAGTACTTC CASSQSWAAGEETQYF
TRBJ2-1 TRBV29-1 NA once TGCAGCGTTGAAAATCCTGTGAATGAGCAGTTCTTC CSVENPVNEQFF
TRBJ2-7 TRBV4-1 TRBD2 NA TGCGCCAGCAGCCAAGCCGGGACTAGCGGGAGCTACGAGCAGTACTTC CASSQAGTSGSYEQYF
TRBJ2-7 TRBV2 TRBD2 once TGTGCCAGCAGGACTAGCGGGAGCGGCTCCTACGAGCAGTACTTC CASRTSGSGSYEQYF
TRBJ1-2 TRBV11-2 NA NA TGTGCCAGCAGCTTAGAGCTGGGACTGGGCTATGGCTACACCTTC CASSLELGLGYGYTF
TRBJ2-1 TRBV9 NA NA TGTGCCAGCAGCGGCGGGACCCCCTTCAATGAGCAGTTCTTC CASSGGTPFNEQFF
TRBJ2-7 TRBV5-5 NA few TGTGCCGTAGGTTTGAATCCAGGGTCCTACGAGCAGTACTTC CAVGLNPGSYEQYF
TRBJ2-1 TRBV28 NA NA TGTGCCAGCAGTTTTAGGGGCTACAATGAGCAGTTCTTC CASSFRGYNEQFF
TRBJ2-1 TRBV29-1 TRBD1 NA TGCAGCGTTGGGACAGGCCTCGATGAGCAGTTCTTC CSVGTGLDEQFF
TRBJ2-1 TRBV2 NA NA TGTGCCAGCAGTAGACTAACGCCGGAGCAGTTCTTC CASSRLTPEQFF
TRBJ2-5 TRBV5-8 TRBD1 NA TGTGCCAGCAGCCAAAGGACAGGGGGCGTAGAGACCCAGTACTTC CASSQRTGGVETQYF
TRBJ1-3 TRBV5-5 NA NA TGTGCCAGCAGCTTGGCGGCCAGGGCCGGAAACACCATATATTTT CASSLAARAGNTIYF
TRBJ2-3 TRBV18 TRBD1 NA TGTGCCAGCTCACTGATTCCGGGACAGAGCACAGATACGCAGTATTTT CASSLIPGQSTDTQYF
TRBJ2-7 TRBV29-1 TRBD1 few TGCAGCGTTGGGGGACAGGGGAGGGGGGAGCAGTACTTC CSVGGQGRGEQYF
TRBJ2-3 TRBV6-5 NA NA TGTGCCGCCTCGCCCGGGGAGTGGGGCACAGATACGCAGTATTTT CAASPGEWGTDTQYF
TRBJ1-2 TRBV29-1 NA NA TGCAGCGTTGAAGATCGGTGGGGGGGGCAGGACTATGGCTACACCTTC CSVEDRWGGQDYGYTF
TRBJ2-1 TRBV7-2 TRBD2 NA TGTGCCAGCAGCTTAGCTAGCGGGAGGGCCTACAATGAGCAGTTCTTC CASSLASGRAYNEQFF
TRBJ2-3 TRBV11-1 NA NA TGTGCCAGCAGCTTAGTGACAGGGAGGAGCACAGATACGCAGTATTTT CASSLVTGRSTDTQYF
TRBJ2-1 TRBV11-3 TRBD2 NA TGTGCCAGCAGCTTAGTATCAATAGCGGGAGCAAACAATGAGCAGTTCTTC CASSLVSIAGANNEQFF
TRBJ2-7 TRBV9 TRBD1 NA TGTGCCAGCAGTTGGACAGGGGACTCGCGGGGGCAGTACTTC CASSWTGDSRGQYF
TRBJ2-2 TRBV14 TRBD2 NA TGTGCCAGCAGCCAAGGGATTCTAGCGGGATACACCGGGGAGCTGTTTTTT CASSQGILAGYTGELFF
TRBJ2-2 TRBV18 NA NA TGTGCCAGCTCACCATTTCGAGTGCTGAACACCGGGGAGCTGTTTTTT CASSPFRVLNTGELFF
TRBJ2-7 TRBV5-1 TRBD1 NA TGCGCCAGCAGCCGGGGACAGGGTGTCTACGAGCAGTACTTC CASSRGQGVYEQYF
TRBJ1-4 TRBV18 NA NA TGTGCCAGCTCGCCCTTACTTGTCGGGTTTCGGGATGAAAAACTGTTTTTT CASSPLLVGFRDEKLFF
TRBJ2-2 TRBV5-4 TRBD2 NA TGTGCCAGCAGCCCAGGGACTAGCGGGAACTGGGGCGGGGAGCTGTTTTTT CASSPGTSGNWGGELFF
TRBJ1-1 TRBV15 TRBD1 once TGTGCCACCAGCAGTGCAAGAACAGGGGGGATCACTGAAGCTTTCTTT CATSSARTGGITEAFF
TRBJ2-1 TRBV4-1 NA NA TGCGCCAGCTTCCCCCTTACACCCACCTATGACCAGGGGTTTGCTTATCTGTTCTTC CASFPLTPTYDQGFAYLFF
TRBJ2-2 TRBV2 NA NA TGTGCCAGCAGTGGGTCACTAGCGAACACCGGGGAGCTGTTTTTT CASSGSLANTGELFF
TRBJ1-5 TRBV18 NA NA TGTGCCAGCTCACCGAGGGGGGGGGTCAATCAGCCCCAGCATTTT CASSPRGGVNQPQHF
TRBJ1-2 TRBV27 TRBD1 NA TGTGCCAGCAGTCCCGGGACAGGGCCTTCGCCTCAGTATGGCTACACCTTC CASSPGTGPSPQYGYTF